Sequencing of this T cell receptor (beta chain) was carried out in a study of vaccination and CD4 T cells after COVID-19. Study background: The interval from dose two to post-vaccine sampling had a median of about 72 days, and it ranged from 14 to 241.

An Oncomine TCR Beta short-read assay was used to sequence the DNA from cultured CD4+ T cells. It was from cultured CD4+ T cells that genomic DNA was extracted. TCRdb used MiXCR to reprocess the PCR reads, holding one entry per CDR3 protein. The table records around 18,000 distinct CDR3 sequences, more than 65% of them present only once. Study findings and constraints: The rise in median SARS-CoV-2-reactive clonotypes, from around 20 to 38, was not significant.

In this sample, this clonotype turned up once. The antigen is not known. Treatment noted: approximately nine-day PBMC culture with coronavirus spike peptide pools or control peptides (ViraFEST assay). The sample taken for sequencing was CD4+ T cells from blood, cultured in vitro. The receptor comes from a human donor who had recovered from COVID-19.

The CDR3 bases are TGCGCCAGCAGCTTCAGGACAGACACTGAAGCTTTCTTT. Its protein product is CASSFRTDTEAFF. J is TRBJ1-1 and V is TRBV5-1; possible D gene TRBD1, 6 bases. The germline gives CDR1 SGHRS, CDR2 YFSETQ. CDR3 length: 13 residues. V shed 2 bases and J shed 3 bases, with 8 bases lying between them.